The clone carrying this T cell receptor beta chain was detected only a few times. Its antigen is undetermined. These data belong to a study of shared clonotypes between healthy human individuals. Source study methods: In the immunoSEQ data, sequences were junction-only and lacked quality scores, so filtering differed. Clones were read by immunoSEQ multiplex PCR, and TCRdb kept only the in-frame ones, dropping some. The DNA was the basis for D and trimming; V, J and clone size are from that table. The sample consists of 2 million to 3 million clones, over 85% of them appearing once. Regarding the study as a whole: Blood was the only sampled material, and tissue repertoires likely differ. Non-shared clonotypes had lower generation probabilities than those shared by all four donors.

Trimming left V 3 bases short and J 12 bases short, with 12 bases between. CDR3 length: 12 residues. Germline V CDR1 and CDR2: KGHSH, LQKENI. The TCR originated in a young man in good health. Some clones in this sample may be carry-over from other donors' samples. Sequences were obtained from naive CD4+ T cells from PBMCs. The subset: CD45RA+ positively selected. This sequence joins TRBV18 and TRBJ1-5; D is unresolved. CDR3: CASSPQGSLQHF. As DNA, the CDR3 is TGTGCCAGCTCACCCCAAGGCAGTCTCCAGCATTTT.